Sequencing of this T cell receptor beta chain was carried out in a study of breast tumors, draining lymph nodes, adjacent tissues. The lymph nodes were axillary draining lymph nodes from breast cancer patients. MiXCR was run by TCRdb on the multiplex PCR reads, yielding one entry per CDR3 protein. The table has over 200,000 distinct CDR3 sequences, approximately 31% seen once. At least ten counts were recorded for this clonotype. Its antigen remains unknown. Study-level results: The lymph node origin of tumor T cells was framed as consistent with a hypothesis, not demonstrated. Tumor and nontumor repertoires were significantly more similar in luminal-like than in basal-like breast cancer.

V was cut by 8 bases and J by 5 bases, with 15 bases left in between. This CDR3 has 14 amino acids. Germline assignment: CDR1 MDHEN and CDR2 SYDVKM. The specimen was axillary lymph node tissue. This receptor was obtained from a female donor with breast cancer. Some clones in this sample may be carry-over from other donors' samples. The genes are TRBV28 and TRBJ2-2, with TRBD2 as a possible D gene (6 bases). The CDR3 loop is CASHEEGWTGELFF. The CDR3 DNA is TGTGCCAGCCATGAGGAGGGGTGGACCGGGGAGCTGTTTTTT.